This TCR beta chain was obtained from a study of regulatory T cells in long-lasting Graves disease. Arm-PCR of CDR3 regions and iRepertoire HTBI primers were used to build TCR beta libraries. TCRdb recomputed calls from the multiplex PCR reads with MiXCR, one row per CDR3 protein. The sample holds approximately 470,000 distinct CDR3 sequences; around 15% are singletons and the top ten take 12%. The time point is: newly diagnosed GD, antithyroid drugs for less than 3 months. There was RNA extracted from PBMCs, and the TCR library was made from it. Patients with Graves' disease were diagnosed by American Thyroid Association guidelines. Germline V gene data show CDR1 as MDHEN and CDR2 as SYDVKM. The CDR3 consists of 13 residues. Trimming removed 10 bases at V and 3 bases at J, with 13 bases between. This clonotype showed up many times. These data also featured in a second study, about T cells in Graves' hyperthyroidism and ophthalmopathy.

Sequences were derived from peripheral blood mononuclear cells (PBMCs), sampled at new diagnosis, from a patient treated with antithyroid drugs. This receptor was obtained from a middle-aged man with Graves disease. This chain uses TRBV28 with TRBJ1-5; no clear D gene. The CDR3 bases are TGTGCCACCGAGAGCGGTTTCAATCAGCCCCAGCATTTT. Translation gives CATESGFNQPQHF.